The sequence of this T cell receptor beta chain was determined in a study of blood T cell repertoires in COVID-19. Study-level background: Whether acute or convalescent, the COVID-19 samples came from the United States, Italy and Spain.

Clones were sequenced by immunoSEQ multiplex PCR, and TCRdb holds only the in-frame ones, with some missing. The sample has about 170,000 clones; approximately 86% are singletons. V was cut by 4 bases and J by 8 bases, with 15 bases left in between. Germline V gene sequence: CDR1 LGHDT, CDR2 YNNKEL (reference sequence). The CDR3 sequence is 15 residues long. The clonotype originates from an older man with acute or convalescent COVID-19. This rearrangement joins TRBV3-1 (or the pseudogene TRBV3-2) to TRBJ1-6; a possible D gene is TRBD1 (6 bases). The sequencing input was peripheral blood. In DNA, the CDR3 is TGTGCCAGCAGCCTAGGAACAGGGAAGGATTCACCCCTCCACTTT. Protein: CASSLGTGKDSPLHF.